These 30 T cell receptor beta chains originate from one sample sequenced in a study of blood T cell repertoires in COVID-19 (dated by TCRdb to about 2020). Library preparation employed the immunoSEQ multiplex PCR assay. TCRdb retrieved this table from immuneACCESS and kept in-frame rearrangements only. Not all clones are present; in checked studies, unresolved V genes account for under half, and no reason is known for the remainder. The sample table shows 250,000 or so clones, and under 90% are seen once. In total, the top ten clones hold under 2% of the sample. The source material was PBMCs or T cells enriched from blood (not recorded which). Receptors originate from a man in his fifties or sixties who had recovered from COVID-19.

The CDR3 here is CASSLGTGPNSPLHF. The CDR3 DNA sequence: TGCGCCAGCAGCTTGGGGACAGGGCCAAATTCACCCCTCCACTTT. This chain uses TRBV5-1 with TRBJ1-6, with 8 bases lining up with TRBD1. This CDR3 region has 15 residues. V trimming: 0 bases; J trimming: 7 bases; junction bases outside the gene matches: 3. Per the germline V gene, CDR1 is SGHRS and CDR2 is YFSETQ.

The rearrangement links TRBV11-2 to TRBJ2-3, with 10 bases identical to TRBD1. This CDR3 is 16 amino acids long. The trim removed 3 bases at V and 2 bases at J, leaving 5 bases unmatched. Germline V lookup: CDR1 SGHAT, CDR2 FQNNGV. The CDR3 here is CASSLGQGISTDTQYF. The CDR3 nucleotides read TGTGCCAGCAGCTTGGGACAGGGGATATCCACAGATACGCAGTATTTT.

This chain joins TRBV11-1 and TRBJ1-3; 8 bases are a match to TRBD1. From germline, CDR1 is SGHAT and CDR2 FQDESV (reference sequence). The CDR3 loop spans 14 amino acids. After removal of 11 bases from V and 0 bases from J, the junction contained 6 bases not matched to a gene. CDR3 DNA sequence: TGTGCCTCACAGGGGGAGAGCTCTGGAAACACCATATATTTT. Residues: CASQGESSGNTIYF.

J is TRBJ2-2 and V is TRBV5-6; 13 bases map to TRBD2. CDR1 and CDR2 (germline): SGHDT, YYEEEE. Germline trimming cut 2 bases from V and 4 bases from J; bases unmatched to any gene: 5. The length of the CDR3 is 17 residues. This chain's CDR3 is CASSFLGTSGATGELFF. The CDR3 DNA reads as TGTGCCAGCAGCTTCCTCGGGACTAGCGGGGCCACCGGGGAGCTGTTTTTT. Filled out from reference TRBV5-6 and TRBJ2-2, the complete variable domain reads DAGVTQSPTHLIKTRGQQVTLRCSPKSGHDTVSWYQQALGQGPQFIFQYYEEEERQRGNFPDRFSGHQFPNYSSELNVNALLLGDSALYLCASSFLGTSGATGELFFGEGSRLTVL.

The chain recombines TRBV19 with TRBJ2-3, with D possibly TRBD1 on 5 matching bases. V was shortened by 6 bases and J by 1 base, with 23 bases between the two germline ends. Germline loops: CDR1 LNHDA, CDR2 SQIVND (reference sequence). The CDR3 loop spans 18 amino acids. The CDR3, as DNA: TGTGCCAGTAGCTATCCGCCTTACCAGGACAAGCGCACAGATACGCAGTATTTT. Amino acid sequence: CASSYPPYQDKRTDTQYF.

This chain uses TRBV20-1 with TRBJ2-4; D perhaps matches TRBD2 (7 bases). V was shortened by 6 bases and J by 11 bases, with 11 bases between the two germline ends. Germline V lookup: CDR1 DFQATT, CDR2 SNEGSKA (reference sequence). There are 10 residues in the CDR3. The chain's CDR3 is CSAGGALQYF. Written as DNA, the CDR3 is TGCAGTGCGGGGGGGGCCCTTCAGTACTTC.

This chain connects TRBV18 to TRBJ1-2; D is ambiguous. V lost 3 bases and J lost 2, with 10 bases in between. The germline V gene encodes CDR1 KGHSH and CDR2 LQKENI. This CDR3 comprises 14 residues. Here the CDR3 reads CASSPGTANYGYTF. The DNA for the CDR3 is TGTGCCAGCTCACCGGGCACAGCAAACTATGGCTACACCTTC.

The V call is TRBV7-9, the J call TRBJ2-3, with TRBD1 as a possible D gene (5 bases). With 5 bases removed from V and 0 bases from J, the gap between germline ends came to 15 bases. This CDR3 is built from 16 residues. Germline assignment: CDR1 SEHNR and CDR2 FQNEAQ (reference sequence). This CDR3 is CASSPPGSLSTDTQYF. In nucleotides, the CDR3 is TGTGCCAGCAGCCCCCCAGGGTCCCTCAGCACAGATACGCAGTATTTT. The full variable domain, its missing parts supplied by reference TRBV7-9 and TRBJ2-3, is DTGVSQNPRHKITKRGQNVTFRCDPISEHNRLYWYRQTLGQGPEFLTYFQNEAQLEKSRLLSDRFSAERPKGSFSTLEIQRTEQGDSAMYLCASSPPGSLSTDTQYFGPGTRLTVL.

The chain joins TRBV5-8 to TRBJ1-2; D unclear. Germline assignment: CDR1 SGHTS and CDR2 YDEGEE. This CDR3 comprises 13 residues. Trimming left V 0 bases short and J 7 bases short, with 10 bases between. The CDR3 here is CASSLAGLSGYTF. DNA for the CDR3: TGTGCCAGCAGCTTGGCAGGTTTATCTGGCTACACCTTC.

The rearrangement links TRBV4-3 to TRBJ2-2; D is possibly TRBD2 (7 bases). In germline, CDR1 is LGHNA, CDR2 YSLEER. The CDR3 consists of 16 residues. The V and J ends lost 6 bases and 4 bases respectively, with 18 bases between them. The CDR3, as DNA: TGCGCCAGCAGTCCACGGGGGCGGGGGAGCACCGGGGAGCTGTTTTTT. Its protein product is CASSPRGRGSTGELFF.

The chain recombines TRBV19 with TRBJ1-2; no clear D. The CDR3 is made up of 12 amino acids. V lost 3 bases and J 11 bases, leaving 13 bases between the germline ends. CDR1 is LNHDA, CDR2 SQIVND, per germline (reference sequence). The DNA of the CDR3 is TGTGCCAGTAGTATGTCTTCGGCGGAGTACACCTTC. Translation: CASSMSSAEYTF.

The chain uses TRBV10-3 and TRBJ1-4, with D tentatively TRBD1 (5 bases). This CDR3 contains 15 residues. Trimming removed 2 bases at V and 3 bases at J, with 10 bases between. CDR1 and CDR2 from the germline V gene are ENHRY and SYGVKD. CDR3 DNA: TGTGCCATCAGTGAGCCCGGGGGAGCTAATGAAAAACTGTTTTTT. It encodes CAISEPGGANEKLFF.

The chain couples TRBV5-1 to TRBJ2-7; 7 bases agree with TRBD2. CDR1 is SGHRS, CDR2 YFSETQ, per germline. The ends lost 0 bases at V and 0 bases at J; junction bases unmatched: 12. There are 18 residues in the CDR3. The CDR3 DNA reads TGCGCCAGCAGCTTGGGGTGGGGAGGGGCCCACAGCTCCTACGAGCAGTACTTC. This translates into CASSLGWGGAHSSYEQYF.

The V call is TRBV5-1, the J call TRBJ1-1; 8 nucleotides match TRBD1. The ends lost 7 bases at V and 4 bases at J; junction bases unmatched: 6. The CDR3 totals 13 residues. The germline gives CDR1 SGHRS, CDR2 YFSETQ. CDR3 sequence reads: CASQIGQGTEAFF. CDR3 nucleotide sequence: TGCGCCAGCCAGATCGGACAGGGCACTGAAGCTTTCTTT.

The gene calls are TRBV6-2 or TRBV6-3 and TRBJ2-3; D possibly corresponds to TRBD1 (6 bases). Germline V lookup: CDR1 MNHEY, CDR2 SVGEGT. Trimming removed 5 bases from V and 1 base from J, with 16 bases in between. The CDR3 is 16 amino acids. Here the CDR3 DNA reads TGTGCCAGCAGTCAACAGGGACCAATTGGCACAGATACGCAGTATTTT. This translates into CASSQQGPIGTDTQYF.

Regarding this clone: The same CDR3 arises from other DNA sequences in this sample as well. This CDR3 reads CAWSRGGARDTQYF. The CDR3 DNA is TGTGCCTGGAGTCGCGGGGGGGCAAGGGATACGCAGTATTTT. V gene TRBV30 combines with J gene TRBJ2-3, with 9 positions matching TRBD2. The germline gives CDR1 GTSNPN, CDR2 SVGIG (reference sequence). Germline trimming cut 2 bases from V and 6 bases from J; bases unmatched to any gene: 6. The CDR3 runs 14 residues. Supplemented by reference TRBV30 and TRBJ2-3, the full variable domain reads SQTIHQWPATLVQPVGSPLSLECTVEGTSNPNLYWYRQAAGRGLQLLFYSVGIGQISSEVPQNLSASRPQDRQFILSSKKLLLSDSGFYLCAWSRGGARDTQYFGPGTRLTVL.

V and J are TRBV10-3 and TRBJ2-7; 7 bases match TRBD1. Per germline, CDR1 ENHRY and CDR2 SYGVKD. This CDR3 is 15 amino acids long. V dropped 0 bases and J dropped 6; count of bases not matched to a gene: 8. Here the CDR3 DNA reads TGTGCCATCAGTGAGTCGAGGACAGGCCCCGGCGAGCAGTACTTC. This translates into CAISESRTGPGEQYF.

V and J are TRBV5-1 and TRBJ1-2; 7 nucleotides line up with TRBD1. The CDR3 runs 14 residues. The junction had 11 bases not matched to a gene; V was cut back by 8 bases and J by 4 bases. The V gene's germline CDR1 is SGHRS and CDR2 YFSETQ. The CDR3 DNA follows: TGCGCCAGTTCCGCATCCGGGACAGCCTATGGCTACACCTTC. It yields the protein CASSASGTAYGYTF.

This chain links TRBV11-3 with TRBJ2-3; D may be TRBD1 (7 bases). The CDR3 extends over 16 amino acids. Germline CDR1 reads SGHNT; CDR2 reads YENEEA. V lost 5 bases and J lost 1, with 16 bases in between. The chain's CDR3 is CASSPPGDSRTDTQYF. CDR3 coding DNA: TGTGCCAGCAGCCCGCCGGGGGACAGCCGCACAGATACGCAGTATTTT.

The chain employs TRBV4-3 and TRBJ1-1; D uncertain. Trimming removed 2 bases from V and 5 bases from J, with 9 bases in between. Germline V gives CDR1 LGHNA, CDR2 YSLEER. This CDR3 spans 13 amino acids. This CDR3 reads CASSQRGGTEAFF. The DNA of the CDR3 is TGCGCCAGCAGCCAACGCGGCGGGACTGAAGCTTTCTTT.

The chain combines TRBV29-1 with TRBJ2-1; TRBD1 matches 9 bases. The CDR3 has 16 residues. Looked up from germline, CDR1 is SQVTM and CDR2 is ANQGSEA. Trimming took 3 bases from V and 2 from J; bases not matched to a gene: 8. The CDR3 loop reads CSVELFGQGPYNEQFF. The CDR3 nucleotides read TGCAGCGTTGAGCTATTTGGACAGGGGCCCTACAATGAGCAGTTCTTC.

This chain links TRBV11-3 with TRBJ2-2, with D uncertain. This CDR3 region has 14 residues. Germline V gene sequence: CDR1 SGHNT, CDR2 YENEEA. V was shortened by 2 bases and J by 6 bases, with 10 bases between the two germline ends. Here the CDR3 reads CASSLFLVAGELFF. CDR3 in DNA: TGTGCCAGCAGCTTATTTCTAGTTGCCGGGGAGCTGTTTTTT.

The chain carries TRBV29-1 and TRBJ2-5; TRBD1 is a possible D gene (5 bases). Trimming shortened V by 3 bases and J by 4 bases, and 12 bases separated the two germline ends. Germline assignment: CDR1 SQVTM and CDR2 ANQGSEA. The CDR3 has 13 residues. CDR3: CSVDRQGGETQYF. The CDR3 region has the DNA TGCAGCGTTGATCGGCAGGGTGGAGAGACCCAGTACTTC.

The chain couples TRBV10-3 to TRBJ2-3, with 9 bases identical to TRBD2. Trimming cost V 0 bases and J 1 base; bases outside gene matches: 5. This CDR3 comprises 17 residues. The germline V gene encodes CDR1 ENHRY and CDR2 SYGVKD. CDR3: CAISESAGGRGTDTQYF. CDR3 nucleotide sequence: TGTGCCATCAGTGAGTCTGCGGGGGGGCGAGGCACAGATACGCAGTATTTT.

The chain recombines TRBV6-5 with TRBJ1-5, with 9 bases lining up with TRBD1. The trim removed 6 bases at V and 5 bases at J, leaving 8 bases unmatched. CDR3 length equals 15 residues. Germline-derived CDR1 and CDR2 are MNHEY and SVGAGI. The CDR3 region is CASSRDREDDQPQHF. DNA of the CDR3: TGTGCCAGCAGCCGGGACAGGGAGGACGATCAGCCCCAGCATTTT.

The chain is built from TRBV29-1 and TRBJ1-4; TRBD1 matches 7 bases. The trim removed 8 bases at V and 6 bases at J, leaving 9 bases unmatched. Germline lookup yields CDR1 SQVTM and CDR2 ANQGSEA. The CDR3 spans 13 residues. CDR3 amino acids: CSFEGAADEKLFF. Here the CDR3 DNA reads TGCAGCTTCGAGGGGGCGGCGGATGAAAAACTGTTTTTT.

The chain recombines TRBV2 with TRBJ1-5; perhaps TRBD1 as D (6 bases). The CDR3 spans 13 residues. CDR1 is SNHLY and CDR2 is FYNNEI in the germline V gene. Trimming took 6 bases from V and 2 from J, leaving 8 bases between them. The CDR3 nucleotides are TGTGCCAGCAGATACAGGGGCAATCAGCCCCAGCATTTT. It is translated as CASRYRGNQPQHF.

This chain joins TRBV7-6 and TRBJ1-4; D may be TRBD1 (5 bases). Germline CDR1 reads SGHVS; CDR2 reads FNYEAQ. This CDR3 has 15 residues. V was pared by 2 bases and J by 4 bases, with 11 bases between. The CDR3: CASSLTGRVNEKLFF. The CDR3, as DNA: TGTGCCAGCAGCTTAACAGGTCGGGTTAATGAAAAACTGTTTTTT. Together with reference TRBV7-6 and TRBJ1-4, the CDR3 gives the full variable domain: GAGVSQSPRYKVTKRGQDVALRCDPISGHVSLYWYRQALGQGPEFLTYFNYEAQQDKSGLPNDRFSAERPEGSISTLTIQRTEQRDSAMYRCASSLTGRVNEKLFFGSGTQLSVL.

The gene calls are TRBV4-1 and TRBJ1-5; a possible D gene is TRBD1 (5 bases). The CDR3 extends over 16 amino acids. From germline, CDR1 is MGHRA and CDR2 YSYEKL. V was trimmed by 0 bases and J by 8 bases, leaving 17 bases between them. In DNA, the CDR3 is TGCGCCAGCAGCCAAGATTCCGGGCAGGGTGTGGAGCCCCAGCATTTT. This translates into CASSQDSGQGVEPQHF.

The chain uses TRBV19 and TRBJ1-4; a possible D gene is TRBD1 (5 bases). With 4 bases removed from V and 8 bases from J, the gap between germline ends came to 11 bases. The V gene's germline CDR1 is LNHDA and CDR2 SQIVND (reference sequence). The CDR3 is 13 residues long. The CDR3 here is CASSKPPGEKLFF. The CDR3 DNA follows: TGTGCCAGTAGTAAGCCCCCAGGGGAAAAACTGTTTTTT.